This T cell receptor (beta chain) comes out of a study of blood T cell repertoires in COVID-19. Study-level information: Sources were T cells, B-cell-depleted T cells, or PBMCs; the material itself was cDNA or gDNA.

The V end lost 5 bases, the J end lost 7 bases, and 15 bases lay between the germline ends. This CDR3 region has 14 residues. Germline CDR1 is MNHEY and CDR2 is SMNVEV (reference sequence). Sequencing used immunoSEQ multiplex PCR; TCRdb keeps in-frame clones, though not all of them. The sample has tens of thousands of clones; approximately 77% are singletons. This TCR derives from a human donor in a cohort sampled during active COVID-19. The rearrangement joins TRBV27 to TRBJ1-5; D not resolved. The sequenced material came from peripheral blood. The CDR3 sequence is CASSLTNGVQPQHF. CDR3 nucleotides: TGTGCCAGCAGTCTGACGAACGGGGTCCAGCCCCAGCATTTT.